Listed here is a single T cell receptor beta chain. The sample originates from a study of blood T cell repertoires in COVID-19. Study details: T cells, B-cell-depleted T cells, or PBMCs provided the cDNA or gDNA that served as material.

Germline V CDR1 and CDR2: SNHLY, FYNNEI. Germline trimming cut 4 bases from V and 2 bases from J; bases unmatched to any gene: 4. The CDR3 has 15 residues. Measured with immunoSEQ multiplex PCR; TCRdb has only the in-frame clones, and not every one. Here the sample spans 110,000 or so clones, 85% to 90% being singletons. The sequenced sample consisted of peripheral blood. The sequence came from a man in his fifties or sixties with acute or convalescent COVID-19. The rearrangement links TRBV2 to TRBJ1-4, with 7 positions matching TRBD1. CDR3 region: CASSARGNTNEKLFF. In DNA, the CDR3 is TGTGCCAGCAGTGCCAGGGGGAACACTAATGAAAAACTGTTTTTT.